A single sample is the source of the 32 T cell receptor beta chains below, sequenced in a study of blood T cell repertoires in COVID-19. Generated by immunoSEQ multiplex PCR, the TCRdb table keeps only in-frame clones and is missing some. The table includes 88,000 or so clones, roughly 89% detected once. Material for sequencing was peripheral blood. These receptor sequences come from a middle-aged man with acute or convalescent COVID-19.

The rearrangement joins TRBV21-1 to TRBJ1-2; the D segment call TRBD1 is taken from the table without a DNA check. TRBV21-1 is shown as a pseudogene. This CDR3 region has 16 residues. The CDR3 here is CASSIPGAPVRYGYTF. The CDR3 DNA is TGTGCCAGCAGCATTCCAGGGGCGCCCGTTCGGTATGGCTACACCTTC.

The V call is TRBV9, the J call TRBJ2-3; a weak D match, TRBD2 (5 bases). The V gene lost 5 bases and the J gene lost 5 bases, with 9 bases spanning the gap. CDR3 length equals 12 residues. The germline V gene encodes CDR1 SGDLS and CDR2 YYNGEE. DNA for the CDR3: TGTGCCAGCAGTGTTAGCGAAGATACGCAGTATTTT. This encodes CASSVSEDTQYF.

This chain connects TRBV24-1 to TRBJ1-2; D gene ambiguous. Per germline, CDR1 KGHDR and CDR2 SFDVKD. The CDR3 totals 11 residues. V lost 7 bases to trimming and J lost 3 bases, with 5 bases between them. The DNA for the CDR3 is TGTGCCACCAGCTCCGACTATGGCTACACCTTC. Translating it yields CATSSDYGYTF.

This chain joins TRBV28 and TRBJ2-2, with D tentatively TRBD1 (5 bases). Trimming removed 6 bases at V and 0 bases at J, with 11 bases between. The CDR3 spans 15 residues. The germline V gene has CDR1 MDHEN and CDR2 SYDVKM. The CDR3: CASRSTVTNTGELFF. CDR3 nucleotide sequence: TGTGCCAGCAGGTCGACAGTCACGAACACCGGGGAGCTGTTTTTT.

The chain uses TRBV4-3 and TRBJ1-5; D may be TRBD1 (5 bases). CDR3 size: 14 residues. Germline V CDR1 and CDR2: LGHNA, YSLEER. Trimming pared 0 bases from V and 9 bases from J, leaving 12 bases between. The CDR3, as DNA: TGCGCCAGCAGCCAAGAGGGGGGGTCCAGGCCCCAGCATTTT. Protein sequence: CASSQEGGSRPQHF.

This chain joins TRBV24-1 and TRBJ1-1; D is unclear. V lost 7 bases to trimming and J lost 5 bases, with 10 bases between them. The CDR3 is 12 amino acids. The germline V gene encodes CDR1 KGHDR and CDR2 SFDVKD. CDR3 in amino acids: CATRGSGTEAFF. CDR3 nucleotide sequence: TGTGCCACCAGGGGCAGTGGAACTGAAGCTTTCTTT.

This clone was detected once. The rearrangement uses TRBV28 and TRBJ2-1; 7 nucleotides agree with TRBD1. CDR3 length: 16 amino acids. Germline V gene data show CDR1 as MDHEN and CDR2 as SYDVKM. The V segment lost 6 bases and the J segment 3 bases; nucleotides outside the gene matches: 11. The CDR3 bases are TGTGCCAGCAGCGCCCTCCGGGACAGCCACTACAATGAGCAGTTCTTC. It translates to CASSALRDSHYNEQFF.

In regard to this clone: A much larger clonotype is one base distant, so this may be a read error. The same CDR3 arises from other DNA sequences in this sample as well. The chain is built from TRBV6-2 or TRBV6-3 and TRBJ1-1; D unresolved. V was pared by 2 bases and J by 2 bases, with 6 bases between. Germline V gene lookup returns CDR1 MNHEY and CDR2 SVGEGT. The CDR3 length is 13 residues. CDR3: CASSYEGNTEAFF. The CDR3 region has the DNA TGTGCCAGCAGTTACGAGGGAAACACTGAAGCTTTCTTT.

This chain links TRBV6-2 or TRBV6-3 with TRBJ2-1; D gene ambiguous. Trimming took off 2 bases at V and 0 bases at J, with 11 bases between the two ends. The length of the CDR3 is 16 residues. Germline lookup yields CDR1 MNHEY and CDR2 SVGEGT. CDR3 nucleotide sequence: TGTGCCAGCAGTTACCCCCCATTGAGCTCCTACAATGAGCAGTTCTTC. It codes for CASSYPPLSSYNEQFF.

This clone was seen once. The V and J genes are TRBV25-1 and TRBJ2-3; TRBD1 aligns across 8 bases. CDR1 and CDR2 (germline): MGHDK, SYGVNS. After removal of 5 bases from V and 5 bases from J, the junction contained 12 bases not matched to a gene. The CDR3 covers 16 residues. The CDR3 DNA is TGTGCCAGCAGTTCGACGGGTGGACAGGGCGGAGATACGCAGTATTTT. Amino acids: CASSSTGGQGGDTQYF.

The gene calls are TRBV6-5 and TRBJ1-1, with D perhaps matching TRBD1 (5 bases). V was clipped by 6 bases and J by 3 bases, with 14 bases between them. The CDR3 is made up of 14 amino acids. The germline CDR1 and CDR2 sequences are MNHEY and SVGAGI. CDR3 sequence (DNA): TGTGCCAGCAGGCCGACAGCGGGCTACACTGAAGCTTTCTTT. Translated: CASRPTAGYTEAFF.

CDR3 residues: CASSQHDNSPLHF. CDR3 nucleotides: TGTGCCAGCAGTCAACACGATAATTCACCCCTCCACTTT. The chain carries TRBV6-4 and TRBJ1-6; D unclear. The V end lost 5 bases, the J end lost 5 bases, and 7 bases lay between the germline ends. There are 13 residues in the CDR3. From germline, CDR1 is MRHNA and CDR2 SNTAGT.

The chain joins TRBV10-3 to TRBJ2-2, with 14 bases that match TRBD2. Germline lookup yields CDR1 ENHRY and CDR2 SYGVKD. The length of the CDR3 is 18 residues. V was pared by 3 bases and J by 6 bases, with 9 bases of the junction left unmatched. CDR3 protein: CAISEQGLAGGRPGELFF. CDR3 in DNA: TGTGCCATCAGTGAACAAGGACTAGCGGGAGGTCGACCCGGGGAGCTGTTTTTT.

The sample holds one count of this clone. The chain has TRBV11-2 and TRBJ2-3; tentatively, D is TRBD2 (5 bases). The germline V gene encodes CDR1 SGHAT and CDR2 FQNNGV. The CDR3 spans 16 residues. V was cut by 0 bases and J by 6 bases, with 16 bases left in between. The CDR3 region is CASSLDRRYTADTQYF. The CDR3 DNA is TGTGCCAGCAGCTTAGATCGGAGGTACACAGCGGATACGCAGTATTTT.

The rearrangement uses TRBV2 and TRBJ2-5; TRBD2 might be the D (6 bases). V lost 5 bases to trimming and J lost 4 bases, with 11 bases between them. The CDR3 sequence is 13 residues long. The germline gives CDR1 SNHLY, CDR2 FYNNEI. This chain's CDR3 is CASSRGGPETQYF. In DNA form, the CDR3 reads TGTGCCAGCAGTCGCGGAGGGCCAGAGACCCAGTACTTC.

V gene TRBV7-9 combines with J gene TRBJ2-1; weak D call: TRBD2 (5 bases). This CDR3 spans 14 amino acids. In germline, CDR1 is SEHNR, CDR2 FQNEAQ (reference sequence). V was trimmed by 3 bases and J by 5 bases, leaving 11 bases between them. CDR3 in amino acids: CASSFQRGNNEQFF. CDR3 coding DNA: TGTGCCAGCAGCTTCCAGCGAGGGAACAATGAGCAGTTCTTC.

This clone was recorded only once. The chain couples TRBV7-9 to TRBJ1-5, with 7 bases aligning to TRBD1. Germline loops: CDR1 SEHNR, CDR2 FQNEAQ (reference sequence). This CDR3 region has 14 residues. V lost 5 bases, J lost 5 bases, and 6 bases stayed unmatched. The CDR3 protein is CASSLDRADQPQHF. The CDR3 DNA sequence: TGTGCCAGCAGCCTAGACAGGGCCGATCAGCCCCAGCATTTT.

As DNA, the CDR3 is TGTGCCAGCAGTTACTCGAACCAGGGAAGAACTGAAGCTTTCTTT. Translation: CASSYSNQGRTEAFF. The chain recombines TRBV6-5 with TRBJ1-1; tentative D call: TRBD1 (5 bases). The V and J ends lost 0 bases and 5 bases respectively, with 13 bases between them. The CDR3 totals 15 residues. The germline CDR1 and CDR2 sequences are MNHEY and SVGAGI.

In its sample, this clone was seen once. This chain connects TRBV5-1 to TRBJ2-3; the match to TRBD1 covers 7 bases. This CDR3 is 14 amino acids long. Germline V gives CDR1 SGHRS, CDR2 YFSETQ. V lost 7 bases, J lost 2 bases, and 7 bases stayed unmatched. This chain's CDR3 is CASGPGQSTDTQYF. The CDR3 DNA reads as TGCGCCAGCGGACCGGGACAGTCCACAGATACGCAGTATTTT. The full variable domain, completed using reference TRBV5-1 and TRBJ2-3, is KAGVTQTPRYLIKTRGQQVTLSCSPISGHRSVSWYQQTPGQGLQFLFEYFSETQRNKGNFPGRFSGRQFSNSRSEMNVSTLELGDSALYLCASGPGQSTDTQYFGPGTRLTVL.

This clone showed up just a few times. The chain is built from TRBV5-1 and TRBJ1-3, with D uncertain. Trimming stripped 1 base from V and 7 bases from J, with 9 bases between. The CDR3 length is 13 residues. Germline CDR1 reads SGHRS; CDR2 reads YFSETQ. The CDR3 region has the DNA TGCGCCAGCAGCTTGTCGGGGAGGAACACCATATATTTT. This codes for CASSLSGRNTIYF.

The chain uses TRBV7-2 and TRBJ2-7; 11 bases fit TRBD2. After removal of 5 bases from V and 4 bases from J, the junction contained 7 bases not matched to a gene. The CDR3 is 15 residues long. CDR1 and CDR2 (germline): SGHTA, FQGNSA. In nucleotides, the CDR3 is TGTGCCAGCAGCCGGACGGGACTAGCGGAATACGAGCAGTACGTC. Protein: CASSRTGLAEYEQYV.

The gene calls are TRBV4-1 and TRBJ1-3, with 9 bases that match TRBD1. CDR1 is MGHRA and CDR2 is YSYEKL in the germline V gene. This CDR3 spans 15 amino acids. V shed 4 bases, J shed 4 bases, and the junction held 5 bases outside the gene matches. The CDR3 bases are TGCGCCAGCAGCCCGGACAGGGGAAGGGGAAACACCATATATTTT. Its translation is CASSPDRGRGNTIYF.

This chain joins TRBV10-2 and TRBJ1-2; D might be TRBD1 (6 bases). There are 14 residues in the CDR3. CDR1 and CDR2 (germline): WSHSY, SAAADI. Between the trimmed V and J ends, which lost 4 bases and 2 bases, there was a span of 11 bases. This CDR3 is CASSATDSNYGYTF. CDR3 nucleotides: TGCGCCAGCAGTGCCACGGACAGCAACTATGGCTACACCTTC.

In its sample, this clone was seen once. V is TRBV7-8 and J is TRBJ1-3, with D perhaps matching TRBD1 (6 bases). The CDR3 has 18 residues. The V gene's germline CDR1 is SGHVS and CDR2 FQNEAQ. Trimming took off 0 bases at V and 0 bases at J, with 15 bases between the two ends. CDR3 protein: CASSLAFRTEPSGNTIYF. In nucleotides, the CDR3 is TGTGCCAGCAGCTTAGCTTTCCGGACAGAACCCTCTGGAAACACCATATATTTT.

The chain links TRBV7-2 to TRBJ1-1; possible D gene TRBD1, 5 bases. The germline V and J ends were trimmed by 4 bases and 4 bases, with 16 bases remaining between them. This CDR3 has 15 residues. Per germline, CDR1 SGHTA and CDR2 FQGNSA. The CDR3 DNA reads as TGTGCCAGCAGCTCCGGTACCAGGGCGAGCACTGAAGCTTTCTTT. This gives the protein CASSSGTRASTEAFF.

The count of this clone is one. This chain uses TRBV28 with TRBJ1-1; 7 bases agree with TRBD1. Germline V gene sequence: CDR1 MDHEN, CDR2 SYDVKM. The V gene end was trimmed by 4 bases and the J gene end by 1 base; junction bases not matched to a gene: 9. The CDR3 consists of 16 residues. CDR3 in amino acids: CASSSRQGARNTEAFF. CDR3 coding DNA: TGTGCCAGCAGTTCCAGACAGGGCGCGAGGAACACTGAAGCTTTCTTT. The whole variable domain, filled in from reference TRBV28 and TRBJ1-1, reads DVKVTQSSRYLVKRTGEKVFLECVQDMDHENMFWYRQDPGLGLRLIYFSYDVKMKEKGDIPEGYSVSREKKERFSLILESASTNQTSMYLCASSSRQGARNTEAFFGQGTRLTVV.

CDR3 DNA sequence: TGTGCCAGTAGTATTTCGGCAGGGCAAACCGGGGAGCTGTTTTTT. Protein sequence: CASSISAGQTGELFF. The chain has TRBV19 and TRBJ2-2; maybe TRBD1 (5 bases). The CDR3 has 15 residues. V gave up 3 bases and J gave up 5 bases, with 13 bases separating them. Germline V CDR1 and CDR2: LNHDA, SQIVND (reference sequence).

V is TRBV9 and J is TRBJ2-1; D might be TRBD2 (5 bases). The CDR3 runs to 12 residues. V lost 3 bases and J 15 bases, leaving 16 bases between the germline ends. CDR1 is SGDLS, CDR2 YYNGEE, per germline. CDR3 sequence: CASSGTGSSLFF. The DNA for the CDR3 is TGTGCCAGCAGCGGGACGGGATCAAGTCTGTTCTTC.

The CDR3 sequence: CASEDRGPYNEQFF. The DNA for the CDR3 is TGTGCCAGCGAGGACAGGGGTCCTTACAATGAGCAGTTCTTC. V gene TRBV7-2 combines with J gene TRBJ2-1; 9 nucleotides line up with TRBD1. V shed 8 bases, J shed 4 bases, and the junction held 6 bases outside the gene matches. The CDR3 consists of 14 residues. Germline CDR1 is SGHTA and CDR2 is FQGNSA. Based on the CDR3 plus reference TRBV7-2 and TRBJ2-1, the full variable domain is GAGVSQSPSNKVTEKGKDVELRCDPISGHTALYWYRQSLGQGLEFLIYFQGNSAPDKSGLPSDRFSAERTGGSVSTLTIQRTQQEDSAVYLCASEDRGPYNEQFFGPGTRLTVL.

The genes are TRBV24-1 and TRBJ2-1, with 8 nucleotides matching TRBD2. This CDR3 region has 18 residues. Trimming took 5 bases from V and 0 from J; bases not matched to a gene: 11. Germline CDR1 reads KGHDR; CDR2 reads SFDVKD. This chain's CDR3 is CATSGSARGRSSYNEQFF. The CDR3 DNA follows: TGTGCCACCAGTGGGTCCGCACGCGGGAGGAGCTCCTACAATGAGCAGTTCTTC.

CDR3 DNA: TGTGCCAGCAGCCAAAGCGCCTATGGCTACACCTTC. Amino acids: CASSQSAYGYTF. The chain has TRBV3-1 (or the pseudogene TRBV3-2) and TRBJ1-2; no definite D call. V lost 2 bases and J 4 bases, leaving 5 bases between the germline ends. Germline CDR1 reads LGHDT; CDR2 reads YNNKEL (reference sequence). The CDR3 has 12 amino acids.

The rearrangement links TRBV5-1 to TRBJ1-5; D gene ambiguous. V was cut by 4 bases and J by 3 bases, with 11 bases left in between. The length of the CDR3 is 14 residues. Germline V gene lookup returns CDR1 SGHRS and CDR2 YFSETQ. CDR3 DNA sequence: TGCGCCAGCAGCCCCTCGGGGTTCAATCAGCCCCAGCATTTT. Protein product: CASSPSGFNQPQHF.